Presented here are 13 T cell receptor beta chains from one specimen sequenced in a study of neoadjuvant anti-PD-1 for oral cavity cancer. The method was immunoSEQ multiplex PCR; TCRdb's version includes in-frame clones alone and lacks a portion of them. The sample shows over 65,000 clones, less than 90% of them seen only once. The time point was: after neoadjuvant nivolumab, at surgical resection. The sample here was PBMCs, taken after nivolumab (anti-PD-1) treatment. All receptors come from a person between 40 and 85 years old with oral cavity squamous cell carcinoma.

This clone was counted a few times. This CDR3 reads CASSSGLAGPTGELFF. The CDR3 bases are TGTGCCAGCAGCTCGGGACTAGCGGGACCCACCGGGGAGCTGTTTTTT. The chain recombines TRBV5-4 with TRBJ2-2, with 13 bases identical to TRBD2. With V trimmed by 3 bases and J by 4 bases, 3 bases remained unmatched. This CDR3 contains 16 residues. CDR1 and CDR2 from the germline V gene are SGHNT and YYREEE (reference sequence).

The V and J genes are TRBV11-2 and TRBJ2-2; TRBD2 might be the D (5 bases). Germline V gene sequence: CDR1 SGHAT, CDR2 FQNNGV. The CDR3 sequence is 16 residues long. V lost 5 bases and J 3 bases, leaving 16 bases between the germline ends. CDR3 protein: CASSPGWTGDTGELFF. The CDR3 region has the DNA TGTGCCAGCAGCCCCGGATGGACTGGAGACACCGGGGAGCTGTTTTTT.

This chain joins TRBV28 and TRBJ1-5, with TRBD1 as a possible D gene (6 bases). The V gene's germline CDR1 is MDHEN and CDR2 SYDVKM. CDR3 length: 12 residues. The V and J ends lost 11 bases and 6 bases respectively, with 14 bases between them. The CDR3 DNA follows: TGTGCCTCGGACGGGGGCGGTCAGCCCCAGCATTTT. Translating it yields CASDGGGQPQHF. Using reference TRBV28 and TRBJ1-5 for the parts outside the CDR3, the full variable domain is DVKVTQSSRYLVKRTGEKVFLECVQDMDHENMFWYRQDPGLGLRLIYFSYDVKMKEKGDIPEGYSVSREKKERFSLILESASTNQTSMYLCASDGGGQPQHFGDGTRLSIL.

This chain uses TRBV9 with TRBJ2-7, with TRBD2 as a possible D gene (6 bases). CDR1 and CDR2 from the germline V gene are SGDLS and YYNGEE. CDR3 size: 14 residues. The germline V and J ends were trimmed by 0 bases and 5 bases, with 12 bases remaining between them. The DNA of the CDR3 is TGTGCCAGCAGCGTAGACGGGGGAGTCCACGAGCAGTACTTC. It is translated as CASSVDGGVHEQYF.

The chain uses TRBV4-1 and TRBJ2-1; D possibly corresponds to TRBD1 (5 bases). V lost 3 bases and J lost 0, with 24 bases in between. Per the germline V gene, CDR1 is MGHRA and CDR2 is YSYEKL. CDR3 length equals 20 residues. The CDR3 DNA reads as TGCGCCAGCAGCCAGGATGATGGAAATACGGACACGAGCTCCTACAATGAGCAGTTCTTC. It specifies CASSQDDGNTDTSSYNEQFF.

There are a few counts of this clone. The gene calls are TRBV7-9 and TRBJ1-2; possible D gene TRBD1, 6 bases. The CDR3 is 15 residues long. Germline V gives CDR1 SEHNR, CDR2 FQNEAQ (reference sequence). Trimming left V 3 bases short and J 8 bases short, with 19 bases between. CDR3 in amino acids: CASSFSKDSLRGYTF. DNA for the CDR3: TGTGCCAGCAGCTTCTCCAAGGACAGCTTACGGGGCTACACCTTC.

V usage is TRBV25-1 and J usage is TRBJ1-4, with TRBD1 as a possible D gene (5 bases). Trimming took 2 bases from V and 8 from J, leaving 15 bases between them. The CDR3 spans 15 residues. Looked up from germline, CDR1 is MGHDK and CDR2 is SYGVNS. The CDR3 loop reads CASSEKWGQQEKLFF. CDR3 nucleotides: TGTGCCAGCAGTGAAAAATGGGGCCAACAGGAAAAACTGTTTTTT.

The chain recombines TRBV19 with TRBJ1-1, with 9 bases fitting TRBD1. From germline, CDR1 is LNHDA and CDR2 SQIVND (reference sequence). V dropped 6 bases and J dropped 5; count of bases not matched to a gene: 4. The CDR3 sequence is 13 residues long. As DNA, the CDR3 is TGTGCCAGTAGCAACAGGGGGCTAACTGAAGCTTTCTTT. Translation: CASSNRGLTEAFF.

The chain links TRBV7-2 to TRBJ2-3; 12 positions match TRBD2. Germline V gene data show CDR1 as SGHTA and CDR2 as FQGNSA. The CDR3 is 17 residues long. V was clipped by 6 bases and J by 6 bases; unmatched bases: 13. CDR3 amino acids: CASSITSLAGGPDTQYF. The CDR3 DNA reads as TGTGCCAGCAGTATCACCTCTCTAGCGGGGGGGCCCGATACGCAGTATTTT.

V is TRBV5-1 and J is TRBJ2-7; D possibly corresponds to TRBD2 (5 bases). CDR3 size: 14 residues. Germline V gives CDR1 SGHRS, CDR2 YFSETQ. Trimming left V 5 bases short and J 0 bases short, with 12 bases between. CDR3 nucleotides: TGCGCCAGCAGATTTGCGGGCTTCTCCTACGAGCAGTACTTC. Encoded protein: CASRFAGFSYEQYF.

The V gene is TRBV7-9, the J gene TRBJ2-3; TRBD1 matches at 7 bases. Germline CDR1 reads SEHNR; CDR2 reads FQNEAQ (reference sequence). The CDR3 is made up of 16 amino acids. V lost 2 bases to trimming and J lost 3 bases; unmatched junction nucleotides: 8. The CDR3 DNA sequence: TGTGCCAGCAGCTTATCCGCAGGGGGTCGAACAGATACGCAGTATTTT. Protein sequence: CASSLSAGGRTDTQYF.

The chain employs TRBV2 and TRBJ2-2; TRBD1 is a possible D gene (6 bases). The CDR3 sequence is 14 residues long. The germline V gene encodes CDR1 SNHLY and CDR2 FYNNEI. Trimming cost V 5 bases and J 7 bases, with 14 bases left between them. CDR3 in DNA: TGTGCCAGCAGTCAAACGACAGGAGACGGGGAGCTGTTTTTT. It codes for CASSQTTGDGELFF.

The chain links TRBV4-2 to TRBJ2-3; 7 nucleotides align to TRBD2. Germline loops: CDR1 LGHNA, CDR2 YNFKEQ. The CDR3 is made up of 16 amino acids. V shed 1 base and J 2 bases; nucleotides not matched to a gene: 6. This chain's CDR3 is CASSQATSALTDTQYF. The CDR3 nucleotides read TGTGCCAGCAGCCAAGCCACTAGCGCGCTCACAGATACGCAGTATTTT.